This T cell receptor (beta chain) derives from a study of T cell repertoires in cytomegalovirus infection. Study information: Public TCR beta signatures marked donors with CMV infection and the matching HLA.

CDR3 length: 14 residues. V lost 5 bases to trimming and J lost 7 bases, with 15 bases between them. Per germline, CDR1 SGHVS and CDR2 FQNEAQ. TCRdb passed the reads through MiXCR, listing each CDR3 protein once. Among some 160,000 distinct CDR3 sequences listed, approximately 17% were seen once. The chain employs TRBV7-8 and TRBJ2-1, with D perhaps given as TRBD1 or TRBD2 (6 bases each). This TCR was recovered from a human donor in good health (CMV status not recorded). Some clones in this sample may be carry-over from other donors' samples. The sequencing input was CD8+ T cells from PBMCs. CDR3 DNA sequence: TGTGCCAGCAGCCAGGGGACTCTTAGGAATGAGCAGTTCTTC. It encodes CASSQGTLRNEQFF.